This TCR beta chain derives from a study of blood T cell repertoires in COVID-19. From germline, CDR1 is LNHDA and CDR2 SQIVND (reference sequence). V was pared by 3 bases and J by 2 bases, with 10 bases between. The CDR3 contains 15 residues. The study assigned cohorts using participant-reported clinical history. In the original workflow: Reference gene primer amplification in the assay estimated nucleated cell counts. Generated by immunoSEQ multiplex PCR, the TCRdb table keeps only in-frame clones and is missing some. That table furnishes V, J and clone size, whereas the DNA furnished D and trimming. The sample holds about 440,000 clones, roughly 87% seen once.

Input material: PBMCs or T cells enriched from blood (not recorded which). The V gene is TRBV19, the J gene TRBJ1-4; D call uncertain. The TCR was taken from a woman younger than 30 with acute COVID-19. In DNA, the CDR3 is TGTGCCAGTAGTATTTTGAGCACGACTAATGAAAAACTGTTTTTT. It codes for CASSILSTTNEKLFF. Combining the CDR3 with reference TRBV19 and TRBJ1-4 gives the whole variable domain DGGITQSPKYLFRKEGQNVTLSCEQNLNHDAMYWYRQDPGQGLRLIYYSQIVNDFQKGDIAEGYSVSREKKESFPLTVTSAQKNPTAFYLCASSILSTTNEKLFFGSGTQLSVL.